These 30 T cell receptor beta chains came from one sample sequenced in a study of T-cell reconstitution after alpha-beta-depleted transplantation in children. A TCRbeta library incorporating unique molecular identifiers was prepared. One entry per CDR3 protein results from TCRdb running MiXCR on the PCR reads. The table lists just over 950,000 distinct CDR3 sequences, under 30% of them singletons. The sequencing used PBMCs, mostly from graft donor cells, collected 360 days after TCRalphabeta/CD19-depleted stem cell transplant. The receptors here all came from a boy in the first two years of life who had a stem cell transplant for SCID, so the T cells may come from the graft donor.

The chain couples TRBV4-1 to TRBJ2-7, with D possibly being TRBD2 (5 bases). CDR1 is MGHRA, CDR2 YSYEKL, per germline. The V and J ends lost 3 bases and 0 bases respectively, with 18 bases between them. CDR3 length equals 17 residues. CDR3 in amino acids: CASSQGPRLGSSYEQYF. DNA of the CDR3: TGCGCCAGCAGCCAGGGCCCCCGGCTAGGGAGCTCCTACGAGCAGTACTTC.

In this sample, this clonotype turned up once. V gene TRBV20-1 combines with J gene TRBJ2-3; D not certain. This CDR3 comprises 13 residues. From germline, CDR1 is DFQATT and CDR2 SNEGSKA (reference sequence). V lost 5 bases to trimming and J lost 4 bases, with 13 bases between them. CDR3 sequence (DNA): TGCAGTGCTCTGGGATCAGTCTCAGATACGCAGTATTTT. Translation: CSALGSVSDTQYF.

The CDR3 nucleotides read TGCAGTGGAGGACAAGGCACAGATACGCAGTATTTT. This translates into CSGGQGTDTQYF. This chain links TRBV20-1 with TRBJ2-3; perhaps TRBD1 as D (5 bases). Germline CDR1 is DFQATT and CDR2 is SNEGSKA (reference sequence). The CDR3 covers 12 residues. Trimming removed 7 bases from V and 1 base from J, with 9 bases in between.

This clonotype was seen only a few times. The rearrangement joins TRBV7-3 to TRBJ2-1, with 13 bases aligning to TRBD2. The CDR3 consists of 16 residues. CDR1 SGHTA and CDR2 FQGTGA come from the germline V gene. Trimming at V came to 5 bases and at J to 7 bases, leaving 8 bases not matched to a gene. The CDR3: CASSLGTSGVGNEQFF. The CDR3 coding sequence is TGTGCCAGCAGCCTTGGGACTAGCGGGGTGGGTAATGAGCAGTTCTTC.

The chain is built from TRBV4-2 and TRBJ1-4; no firm D call. The CDR3 runs to 17 residues. Looked up from germline, CDR1 is LGHNA and CDR2 is YNFKEQ. V gave up 2 bases and J gave up 8 bases, with 21 bases separating them. CDR3 amino acids: CASSQPLNPTRSEKLFF. Written as DNA, the CDR3 is TGTGCCAGCAGCCAACCCTTAAATCCGACACGGAGCGAAAAACTGTTTTTT.

The chain links TRBV29-1 to TRBJ2-3; TRBD1 is a possible D gene (6 bases). V lost 3 bases and J lost 3, with 13 bases in between. Germline V gene lookup returns CDR1 SQVTM and CDR2 ANQGSEA. CDR3 length: 14 amino acids. The CDR3 is CSVDHRGGTDTQYF. The CDR3 DNA reads TGCAGCGTTGATCACAGAGGGGGAACAGATACGCAGTATTTT.

The chain carries TRBV24-1 and TRBJ2-3; 10 bases line up with TRBD2. V lost 4 bases to trimming and J lost 3 bases; unmatched junction nucleotides: 6. CDR1 KGHDR and CDR2 SFDVKD come from the germline V gene. CDR3 length equals 16 residues. The CDR3 sequence: CATSEVASGGTDTQYF. CDR3 nucleotides: TGTGCCACCAGTGAGGTGGCTAGCGGGGGAACAGATACGCAGTATTTT.

The V call is TRBV7-3, the J call TRBJ2-2; D unresolved. The V and J ends lost 4 bases and 2 bases respectively, with 17 bases between them. Germline CDR1 SGHTA, CDR2 FQGTGA. This CDR3 has 17 residues. CDR3 coding DNA: TGTGCCAGCAGCTCAAAAGCTGCTGCTGCCAACACCGGGGAGCTGTTTTTT. This encodes CASSSKAAAANTGELFF.

J is TRBJ2-1 and V is TRBV28; the D gene is possibly TRBD1 (8 bases). The V gene's germline CDR1 is MDHEN and CDR2 SYDVKM. Trimming cost V 6 bases and J 8 bases, with 20 bases left between them. The CDR3 contains 15 residues. CDR3 sequence: CASRWGHRGGYEQFF. CDR3 coding DNA: TGTGCCAGCAGGTGGGGGCACAGGGGGGGGTATGAGCAGTTCTTC.

The chain carries TRBV27 and TRBJ2-3, with D uncertain. V lost 4 bases and J lost 0, with 11 bases in between. The germline gives CDR1 MNHEY, CDR2 SMNVEV (reference sequence). The CDR3 has 15 residues. Here the CDR3 reads CASSSARASTDTQYF. As DNA, the CDR3 is TGTGCCAGCAGTTCCGCTAGAGCCAGCACAGATACGCAGTATTTT.

This clonotype was observed a handful of times. The chain recombines TRBV5-1 with TRBJ2-3, with D uncertain. This CDR3 spans 19 amino acids. Germline values: CDR1 SGHRS, CDR2 YFSETQ. V lost 0 bases to trimming and J lost 0 bases, with 20 bases between them. The CDR3 protein is CASSLGPSSLATSTDTQYF. CDR3 DNA sequence: TGCGCCAGCAGCTTGGGTCCTTCTAGTTTGGCCACTAGCACAGATACGCAGTATTTT. Full variable domain (rest looked up from reference TRBV5-1 and TRBJ2-3): KAGVTQTPRYLIKTRGQQVTLSCSPISGHRSVSWYQQTPGQGLQFLFEYFSETQRNKGNFPGRFSGRQFSNSRSEMNVSTLELGDSALYLCASSLGPSSLATSTDTQYFGPGTRLTVL.

This clonotype was picked up many times. The junction and the germline gene differ at one end; a read error may be behind it. The chain joins TRBV5-1 to TRBJ1-1, with 7 bases aligning to TRBD1. The germline V gene has CDR1 SGHRS and CDR2 YFSETQ. The CDR3 sequence is 14 residues long. CDR3: CASSLGTANTEAFF. CDR3 in DNA: TGTGCCAGCAGTTTGGGGACAGCGAACACTGAAGCTTTCTTT.

This rearrangement joins TRBV12-3 or TRBV12-4 to TRBJ1-2; 10 bases line up with TRBD1. The J segment lost 3 bases and the V segment lost 6 bases, leaving 7 bases of the junction unmatched. The CDR3 totals 15 residues. The CDR3: CASRGTGEVDYGYTF. As DNA, the CDR3 is TGTGCCAGCAGGGGGACAGGGGAGGTGGACTATGGCTACACCTTC.

This clonotype was counted between two and nine times. The V call is TRBV25-1, the J call TRBJ2-6; D unclear. The CDR3 loop spans 15 amino acids. The V end was cut by 7 bases, the J end by 1 base, with 11 bases between. From germline, CDR1 is MGHDK and CDR2 SYGVNS. The CDR3, as DNA: TGTGCCAGCAAGGCAGCTCTTTCTGGGGCCAACGTCCTGACTTTC. Its translation is CASKAALSGANVLTF. Complete variable domain (other parts from reference TRBV25-1 and TRBJ2-6): EADIYQTPRYLVIGTGKKITLECSQTMGHDKMYWYQQDPGMELHLIHYSYGVNSTEKGDLSSESTVSRIRTEHFPLTLESARPSHTSQYLCASKAALSGANVLTFGAGSRLTVL.

The chain has TRBV4-1 and TRBJ1-1; D is undetermined. The CDR3 runs to 16 residues. Trimming shortened V by 0 bases and J by 5 bases, and 16 bases separated the two germline ends. Germline-derived CDR1 and CDR2 are MGHRA and YSYEKL. In DNA form, the CDR3 reads TGCGCCAGCAGCCAAGAGTCCCCAGCTTTGGGAACTGAAGCTTTCTTT. As protein: CASSQESPALGTEAFF.

In its sample, this clonotype was seen a few times. V gene TRBV20-1 combines with J gene TRBJ2-3; D is unclear. This CDR3 region has 16 residues. V was clipped by 2 bases and J by 5 bases, with 20 bases between them. Germline V CDR1 and CDR2: DFQATT, SNEGSKA (reference sequence). The CDR3: CSARNWWLPGGDTQYF. The CDR3 nucleotides are TGCAGTGCTAGAAATTGGTGGCTCCCCGGCGGAGATACGCAGTATTTT.

In its sample, this clonotype was seen a few times. CDR3 nucleotide sequence: TGTGCCAGCAGCCAGAACAGGGTTCTGGTCGGTGAGCAGTTCTTC. This encodes CASSQNRVLVGEQFF. The rearrangement joins TRBV6-2 or TRBV6-3 to TRBJ2-1, with D possibly being TRBD1 (6 bases). The germline CDR1 and CDR2 sequences are MNHEY and SVGEGT. The V end was cut by 6 bases, the J end by 9 bases, with 21 bases between. The CDR3 totals 15 residues.

The J gene is TRBJ2-3, the V gene TRBV12-3 or TRBV12-4, with 15 bases identical to TRBD2. This CDR3 region has 18 residues. Trimming at V came to 6 bases and at J to 1 base, leaving 8 bases not matched to a gene. The CDR3 loop is CASRPGLAGGRGTDTQYF. As DNA, the CDR3 is TGTGCCAGCAGGCCCGGACTAGCGGGGGGGCGGGGCACAGATACGCAGTATTTT.

This clonotype was counted a few times. The CDR3 sequence is CASTRRLAGGPGDTQYF. In DNA, the CDR3 is TGTGCCAGCACCCGACGTCTAGCGGGGGGGCCAGGAGATACGCAGTATTTT. The chain is built from TRBV6-1 and TRBJ2-3, with 12 bases that match TRBD2. The CDR3 consists of 17 residues. Germline assignment: CDR1 MNHNS and CDR2 SASEGT. V trimming: 7 bases; J trimming: 5 bases; junction bases outside the gene matches: 13.

This clonotype was detected only a few times. The chain recombines TRBV29-1 with TRBJ2-3; D ambiguous. This CDR3 contains 13 residues. Per germline, CDR1 SQVTM and CDR2 ANQGSEA. V gave up 3 bases and J gave up 0 bases, with 7 bases separating them. CDR3 nucleotides: TGCAGCGTTGAGGGGAAGAGCACAGATACGCAGTATTTT. This gives the protein CSVEGKSTDTQYF.

This clonotype showed up just a few times. The V and J genes are TRBV20-1 and TRBJ1-4; D is ambiguous. The V end was cut by 3 bases, the J end by 3 bases, with 11 bases between. The V gene's germline CDR1 is DFQATT and CDR2 SNEGSKA (reference sequence). The CDR3 is made up of 14 amino acids. The CDR3 here is CSARPSEANEKLFF. CDR3 in DNA: TGCAGTGCTAGGCCCTCCGAGGCTAATGAAAAACTGTTTTTT.

This clonotype was picked up a small number of times. CDR3 in DNA: TGTGCCAGCAGTGGACACACAAACTATGGCTACACCTTC. Its translation: CASSGHTNYGYTF. This chain uses TRBV2 with TRBJ1-2, with unresolved D. CDR1 is SNHLY and CDR2 is FYNNEI in the germline V gene. The CDR3 is 13 amino acids. V was clipped by 4 bases and J by 2 bases, with 8 bases between them.

The genes are TRBV2 and TRBJ2-3, with 9 bases lining up with TRBD1. This CDR3 contains 17 residues. CDR1 is SNHLY, CDR2 FYNNEI, per germline. Germline trimming cut 1 base from V and 0 bases from J; bases unmatched to any gene: 5. CDR3 in DNA: TGTGCCAGCAGTGAAGACAGGGGGCGAAAAAGCACAGATACGCAGTATTTT. Its protein is CASSEDRGRKSTDTQYF. Full variable domain (outside the CDR3, taken from reference TRBV2 and TRBJ2-3): EPEVTQTPSHQVTQMGQEVILRCVPISNHLYFYWYRQILGQKVEFLVSFYNNEISEKSEIFDDQFSVERPDGSNFTLKIRSTKLEDSAMYFCASSEDRGRKSTDTQYFGPGTRLTVL.

The chain is built from TRBV18 and TRBJ2-5, with D possibly TRBD1 on 5 matching bases. Trimming stripped 8 bases from V and 2 bases from J, with 12 bases between. The CDR3 is 13 residues long. Germline assignment: CDR1 KGHSH and CDR2 LQKENI. The chain's CDR3 is CASAKGIQETQYF. The CDR3, as DNA: TGTGCCAGCGCGAAGGGGATTCAAGAGACCCAGTACTTC.

This clonotype has just a few counts. The genes are TRBV7-7 and TRBJ2-3, with a tentative D call TRBD2 (5 bases). Trimming took 3 bases from V and 5 from J, leaving 9 bases between them. CDR1 is SSHAT, CDR2 FNYEAQ, per germline (reference sequence). This CDR3 comprises 13 residues. CDR3 nucleotide sequence: TGTGCCAGCAGCTTCTCAGAGGGAGATACGCAGTATTTT. This codes for CASSFSEGDTQYF. Based on the CDR3 plus reference TRBV7-7 and TRBJ2-3, the full variable domain is GAGVSQSPRYKVTKRGQDVTLRCDPISSHATLYWYQQALGQGPEFLTYFNYEAQPDKSGLPSDRFSAERPEGSISTLTIQRTEQRDSAMYRCASSFSEGDTQYFGPGTRLTVL.

This chain's CDR3 is CASSLSTGNEQYF. The DNA for the CDR3 is TGCGCCAGCAGCTTATCAACAGGGAACGAGCAGTACTTC. This rearrangement joins TRBV5-1 to TRBJ2-7; possibly TRBD1 for D (6 bases). The CDR3 spans 13 residues. The V gene lost 2 bases and the J gene lost 5 bases, with 11 bases spanning the gap. Per the germline V gene, CDR1 is SGHRS and CDR2 is YFSETQ.

The DNA for the CDR3 is TGCGCCAGCAGCTTGGAGGGGACAGGGTCTCGTGGCTACACCTTC. The encoded protein is CASSLEGTGSRGYTF. V gene TRBV5-1 combines with J gene TRBJ1-2; 9 bases fit TRBD1. Unmatched junction bases numbered 7, after V lost 0 bases and J lost 7 bases. In germline, CDR1 is SGHRS, CDR2 YFSETQ. The CDR3 covers 15 residues.

The sample holds many counts of this clonotype. V usage is TRBV7-9 and J usage is TRBJ2-5; no reliable D call. Germline V gene lookup returns CDR1 SEHNR and CDR2 FQNEAQ (reference sequence). There are 12 residues in the CDR3. Trimming shortened V by 1 base and J by 5 bases, and 5 bases separated the two germline ends. The CDR3 DNA reads TGTGCCAGCAGCTTAGATTGGGAGACCCAGTACTTC. It translates to CASSLDWETQYF.

This clonotype appeared a few times. This rearrangement joins TRBV2 to TRBJ2-7; 8 positions match TRBD1. Per germline, CDR1 SNHLY and CDR2 FYNNEI. V trimming: 7 bases; J trimming: 2 bases; junction bases outside the gene matches: 4. The CDR3 length is 13 residues. CDR3 region: CASNRQGTYEQYF. CDR3 coding DNA: TGTGCCAGCAACCGACAGGGGACCTACGAGCAGTACTTC.

This clonotype has just a few counts. The J gene is TRBJ2-3, the V gene TRBV12-3 or TRBV12-4; TRBD2 matches 15 bases. The CDR3 is 16 amino acids. Germline trimming cut 6 bases from V and 6 bases from J; bases unmatched to any gene: 7. DNA for the CDR3: TGTGCCAGCAGCTGGACTAGCGGGGGGGCAAGGGATACGCAGTATTTT. This sequence encodes CASSWTSGGARDTQYF.